This T cell receptor (beta chain) was sequenced during a study of cytomegalovirus exposure and HLA in healthy donors. General study points: The later analysis indicated that the majority of CMV-associated TCR beta chains appeared HLA-restricted. Equally common other TCR beta chains were less clonally expanded than HLA-associated ones, a later analysis found. In a later analysis, DRB1 alleles had the most associated TCRs; HLA-C alleles the fewest.

From germline, CDR1 is SGHRS and CDR2 YFSETQ. The V and J ends lost 4 bases and 4 bases, in that order; junction bases with no gene match: 7. The CDR3 runs to 14 residues. On this clone itself: Its antigen is unknown.

Both 60 Vbeta primers and 13 Jbeta primers went into the PCR. Authors' methods: An analysis performed later counted 75 million to 80 million unique TCR beta chains (approximately 10 million of them shared). Clones were sequenced by immunoSEQ multiplex PCR, and TCRdb holds only the in-frame ones, with some missing. The DNA gave D and trimming, while V, J and clone size come from that table. The sample lists about 120,000 clones; less than 80% were seen once. The sequencing input was PBMCs. This rearrangement joins TRBV5-1 to TRBJ1-1; 7 positions agree with TRBD1. The receptor comes from a man aged 40-55 years in good health and CMV-seropositive. The CDR3 bases are TGCGCCAGCAGCAACCTGACAGGGTCCACTGAAGCTTTCTTT. Translating it yields CASSNLTGSTEAFF.